This TCR beta chain was sequenced during a study of blood T cell repertoires in COVID-19. Overall study: COVID-19 samples collected from the United States, Italy and Spain covered acute and convalescent phases.

CDR1 and CDR2 (germline): MNHEY, SVGAGI. V was pared by 1 base and J by 5 bases, with 7 bases of the junction left unmatched. The CDR3 runs 15 residues. Source study methods: Amplification from reference gene primers served as the basis for estimated nucleated cell counts. Clones were read by immunoSEQ multiplex PCR, and TCRdb kept only the in-frame ones, dropping some. From that table come the V and J calls and clone size; the DNA was used to work out D and trimming. This repertoire shows about 270,000 clones, roughly nine tenths found once; its top ten account for approximately 10%. The TCR was taken from a man between 35 and 55 years old with active or convalescent COVID-19. The sequenced material came from peripheral blood. The chain joins TRBV6-5 to TRBJ2-7; 8 bases align to TRBD1. The CDR3, as DNA: TGTGCCAGCAGTTACTTGGGACAGGCGGTGAACGAGCAGTACTTC. It is translated as CASSYLGQAVNEQYF.